Below are 21 T cell receptor beta chains sequenced from a single sample in a study of neurological immune-mediated disorders (dated by TCRdb to between 2017 and 2020). The method behind the library was 5' RACE. Sequenced using an Illumina HiSeq 2500. TCRdb trimmed public reads at Q25 via fastp, called clones via MiXCR and kept in-frame beta chains. Identical CDR3 protein sequences are pooled into one entry, listed with their most common genes and DNA. The sample table lists 35,000 to 40,000 distinct CDR3 sequences, roughly 10% of them with a count of one. Of the sample, roughly 3.9% is held by the ten largest clones. Source material: CD4+ T cells from blood. The receptors here all came from a woman aged 30 to 39 with HTLV-1-associated myelopathy (HAM/TSP).

This clonotype was counted at least ten times. The rearrangement joins TRBV5-1 to TRBJ2-3; D may match TRBD1 or TRBD2 (5 bases each). CDR3 length: 18 residues. The germline V gene encodes CDR1 SGHRS and CDR2 YFSETQ. V was trimmed by 3 bases and J by 2 bases, leaving 22 bases between them. In nucleotides, the CDR3 is TGCGCCAGCAGCTGTGAGAGGGCAGGGAATATTTACACAGATACGCAGTATTTT. Protein sequence: CASSCERAGNIYTDTQYF. The full variable domain, its missing parts supplied by reference TRBV5-1 and TRBJ2-3, is KAGVTQTPRYLIKTRGQQVTLSCSPISGHRSVSWYQQTPGQGLQFLFEYFSETQRNKGNFPGRFSGRQFSNSRSEMNVSTLELGDSALYLCASSCERAGNIYTDTQYFGPGTRLTVL.

This clonotype came up many times. The CDR3 coding sequence is TGTGCCAGCAGTTATGGTAGCAATCAGCCCCAGCATTTT. Its translation is CASSYGSNQPQHF. The chain combines TRBV6-6 with TRBJ1-5, with D uncertain. In germline, CDR1 is MNHNY, CDR2 SVGAGI (reference sequence). Trimming removed 3 bases from V and 0 bases from J, with 3 bases in between. The CDR3 consists of 13 residues.

This clonotype was seen ten or more times. The chain carries TRBV20-1 and TRBJ1-6; D ambiguous. Trimming stripped 3 bases from V and 5 bases from J, with 8 bases between. The germline gives CDR1 DFQATT, CDR2 SNEGSKA (reference sequence). The CDR3 totals 13 residues. The CDR3 nucleotides are TGCAGTGCTAGCGGACGGGATAATTCACCCCTCCACTTT. This codes for CSASGRDNSPLHF.

The table lists this clonotype with many counts. V gene TRBV5-4 combines with J gene TRBJ1-1, with D maybe TRBD1 (6 bases). The V end was cut by 3 bases, the J end by 1 base, with 10 bases between. This CDR3 is built from 14 residues. Germline V gene sequence: CDR1 SGHNT, CDR2 YYREEE (reference sequence). CDR3 residues: CASSYDRTNTEAFF. As DNA, the CDR3 is TGTGCCAGCAGCTACGACAGGACGAACACTGAAGCTTTCTTT.

This clonotype was seen repeatedly, ten times or more. The gene calls are TRBV4-2 and TRBJ1-5, with D unresolved. This CDR3 is built from 15 residues. Germline V gene lookup returns CDR1 LGHNA and CDR2 YNFKEQ. Trimming took off 3 bases at V and 0 bases at J, with 9 bases between the two ends. CDR3 sequence (DNA): TGTGCCAGCAGCCATGTATTTGATAGCAATCAGCCCCAGCATTTT. Translating it yields CASSHVFDSNQPQHF.

At least ten counts were recorded for this clonotype. The genes are TRBV5-1 and TRBJ1-1, with TRBD1 matching over 7 bases. In germline, CDR1 is SGHRS, CDR2 YFSETQ. The CDR3 consists of 14 residues. V trimming: 4 bases; J trimming: 1 base; junction bases outside the gene matches: 4. The CDR3 sequence: CASSRQGGNTEAFF. In nucleotides, the CDR3 is TGCGCCAGCAGCCGACAGGGCGGGAACACTGAAGCTTTCTTT. The full variable domain, completed using reference TRBV5-1 and TRBJ1-1, is KAGVTQTPRYLIKTRGQQVTLSCSPISGHRSVSWYQQTPGQGLQFLFEYFSETQRNKGNFPGRFSGRQFSNSRSEMNVSTLELGDSALYLCASSRQGGNTEAFFGQGTRLTVV.

This clonotype came up many times. This sequence joins TRBV12-3 or TRBV12-4 and TRBJ2-2; D gene uncertain. V lost 7 bases, J lost 6 bases, and 9 bases lay in between. The CDR3 consists of 12 residues. As DNA, the CDR3 is TGTGCCAGCACTTTCGGATCCGGGGAGCTGTTTTTT. As protein: CASTFGSGELFF.

This sequence joins TRBV7-6 and TRBJ2-2; 8 bases are shared with TRBD2. The germline gives CDR1 SGHVS, CDR2 FNYEAQ. With V trimmed by 5 bases and J by 4 bases, 9 bases remained unmatched. The CDR3 length is 16 residues. Here the CDR3 DNA reads TGTGCCAGCAGCCCCAGGCGGGGGGAGGGCACCGGGGAGCTGTTTTTT. This translates into CASSPRRGEGTGELFF.

This clonotype was recorded many times. The rearrangement links TRBV20-1 to TRBJ2-1; maybe TRBD1 (6 bases). V lost 7 bases, J lost 0 bases, and 7 bases lay in between. Germline loops: CDR1 DFQATT, CDR2 SNEGSKA (reference sequence). CDR3 length equals 12 residues. CDR3 loop: CSGRGSYNEQFF. CDR3 nucleotide sequence: TGCAGTGGCAGGGGCTCCTACAATGAGCAGTTCTTC.

In the case of this clonotype: Relative to the germline gene, one junction end is altered; a read error may explain this. The rearrangement joins TRBV5-6 to TRBJ2-1; a weak D match, TRBD2 (7 bases). This CDR3 region has 16 residues. Germline values: CDR1 SGHDT, CDR2 YYEEEE. This chain's CDR3 is CANSLVAGAVSNEQFF. The CDR3, as DNA: TGTGCCAACAGCTTGGTGGCGGGGGCGGTGTCAAATGAGCAGTTCTTC.

The CDR3 DNA reads as TGTGCCAGCAGCCAAGGACAGGCGGTCTTGTATGGCTACACCTTC. This codes for CASSQGQAVLYGYTF. The chain is built from TRBV3-1 and TRBJ1-2; TRBD1 is a possible D gene (6 bases). The CDR3 has 15 residues. In germline, CDR1 is LGHDT, CDR2 YNNKEL (reference sequence). Deletions cut 1 base from V and 5 bases from J, with 14 bases between.

The sample holds many counts of this clonotype. The rearrangement uses TRBV10-3 and TRBJ1-2; D unresolved. V shed 11 bases and J shed 8 bases, with 18 bases lying between them. Germline V gives CDR1 ENHRY, CDR2 SYGVKD. The CDR3 loop spans 12 amino acids. In nucleotides, the CDR3 is TGTGCCTCAATGGAGGGTAGCCAAGGCTACACCTTC. This gives the protein CASMEGSQGYTF.

This clonotype was seen many times. The chain recombines TRBV6-2 or TRBV6-3 with TRBJ2-7, with a possible D match to TRBD1 (5 bases). Trimming left V 7 bases short and J 6 bases short, with 16 bases between. Per the germline V gene, CDR1 is MNHEY and CDR2 is SVGEGT. This CDR3 has 13 amino acids. CDR3 in DNA: TGTGCCAGCACCCCGACAGCCTCGGGCGAGCAGTACTTC. Amino acid sequence: CASTPTASGEQYF.

This clonotype has ten or more counts. The gene calls are TRBV7-9 and TRBJ2-7, with TRBD2 matching over 9 bases. This CDR3 contains 14 residues. Trimming removed 0 bases from V and 10 bases from J; junction bases left unmatched: 7. Germline V gene data show CDR1 as SEHNR and CDR2 as FQNEAQ (reference sequence). CDR3 amino acids: CASSLASSGGKQYF. As DNA, the CDR3 is TGTGCCAGCAGCTTAGCTTCGAGCGGGGGGAAACAGTACTTC.

This clonotype came up many times. This chain links TRBV6-1 with TRBJ2-2, with TRBD1 identical over 7 bases. The V gene end was trimmed by 6 bases and the J gene end by 6 bases; junction bases not matched to a gene: 10. Per germline, CDR1 MNHNS and CDR2 SASEGT. The CDR3 has 15 amino acids. The DNA of the CDR3 is TGTGCCAGCAGCCCCACAACAGGGGTCCCCGGGGAGCTGTTTTTT. Translating gives CASSPTTGVPGELFF.

This clonotype appeared many times. The V call is TRBV20-1, the J call TRBJ1-5; tentatively, D is TRBD1 (5 bases). Germline V gene lookup returns CDR1 DFQATT and CDR2 SNEGSKA (reference sequence). V lost 3 bases to trimming and J lost 6 bases, with 12 bases between them. The CDR3 is 13 residues long. This chain's CDR3 is CSASRELAQPQHF. Here the CDR3 DNA reads TGCAGTGCTAGCAGGGAGTTGGCTCAGCCCCAGCATTTT.

This clonotype was detected ten times or more. V and J are TRBV7-9 and TRBJ1-1; TRBD1 agrees at 9 bases. The CDR3 runs to 18 residues. Unmatched junction bases numbered 10, after V lost 1 base and J lost 1 base. Germline assignment: CDR1 SEHNR and CDR2 FQNEAQ (reference sequence). The CDR3 reads CASSLVTGQGPRNTEAFF. As DNA, the CDR3 is TGTGCCAGCAGCTTAGTAACGGGACAGGGCCCAAGGAACACTGAAGCTTTCTTT.

The chain employs TRBV7-8 and TRBJ2-3; the D gene is possibly TRBD2 (6 bases). Germline V gene data show CDR1 as SGHVS and CDR2 as FQNEAQ. V was trimmed by 1 base and J by 2 bases, leaving 10 bases between them. The CDR3 extends over 15 amino acids. This CDR3 reads CASSLGRGLTDTQYF. CDR3 sequence (DNA): TGTGCCAGCAGCTTAGGACGGGGACTCACAGATACGCAGTATTTT.

This clonotype was detected only once. This rearrangement joins TRBV20-1 to TRBJ1-1; 7 nucleotides match TRBD1. The V and J ends lost 2 bases and 1 base, in that order; junction bases with no gene match: 7. CDR3 length: 15 residues. Germline CDR1 is DFQATT and CDR2 is SNEGSKA (reference sequence). The CDR3 reads CSARSDRETNTEAFF. CDR3 DNA: TGCAGTGCTAGATCAGACAGGGAGACGAACACTGAAGCTTTCTTT.

The sample holds a few counts of this clonotype. The chain couples TRBV4-1 to TRBJ2-7; perhaps TRBD1 as D (6 bases). Germline V gene sequence: CDR1 MGHRA, CDR2 YSYEKL. This CDR3 is built from 14 residues. The V end lost 0 bases, the J end lost 5 bases, and 11 bases lay between the germline ends. CDR3: CASSQDPGVNEQYF. The CDR3 nucleotides are TGCGCCAGCAGCCAAGATCCAGGGGTAAACGAGCAGTACTTC.

This clonotype was detected ten times or more. V usage is TRBV5-1 and J usage is TRBJ1-2; 9 bases map to TRBD1. This CDR3 has 13 residues. The germline CDR1 and CDR2 sequences are SGHRS and YFSETQ. The J segment lost 4 bases and the V segment lost 4 bases, leaving 2 bases of the junction unmatched. The DNA for the CDR3 is TGCGCCAGCAGCGCGGGACAGGGCTATGGCTACACCTTC. This gives the protein CASSAGQGYGYTF.